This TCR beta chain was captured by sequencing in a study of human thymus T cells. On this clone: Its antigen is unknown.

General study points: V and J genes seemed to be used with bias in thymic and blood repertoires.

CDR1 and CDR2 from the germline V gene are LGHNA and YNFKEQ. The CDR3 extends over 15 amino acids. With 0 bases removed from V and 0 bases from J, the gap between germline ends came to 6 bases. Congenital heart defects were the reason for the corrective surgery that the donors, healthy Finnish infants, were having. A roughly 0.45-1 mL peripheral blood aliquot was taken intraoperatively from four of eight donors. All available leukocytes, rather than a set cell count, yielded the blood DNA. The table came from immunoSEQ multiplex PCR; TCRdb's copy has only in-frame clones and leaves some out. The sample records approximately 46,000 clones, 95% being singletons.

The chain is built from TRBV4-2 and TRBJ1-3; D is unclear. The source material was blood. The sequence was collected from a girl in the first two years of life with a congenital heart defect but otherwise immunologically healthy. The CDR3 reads CASSQDEGSGNTIYF. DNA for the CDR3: TGTGCCAGCAGCCAAGATGAAGGCTCTGGAAACACCATATATTTT.